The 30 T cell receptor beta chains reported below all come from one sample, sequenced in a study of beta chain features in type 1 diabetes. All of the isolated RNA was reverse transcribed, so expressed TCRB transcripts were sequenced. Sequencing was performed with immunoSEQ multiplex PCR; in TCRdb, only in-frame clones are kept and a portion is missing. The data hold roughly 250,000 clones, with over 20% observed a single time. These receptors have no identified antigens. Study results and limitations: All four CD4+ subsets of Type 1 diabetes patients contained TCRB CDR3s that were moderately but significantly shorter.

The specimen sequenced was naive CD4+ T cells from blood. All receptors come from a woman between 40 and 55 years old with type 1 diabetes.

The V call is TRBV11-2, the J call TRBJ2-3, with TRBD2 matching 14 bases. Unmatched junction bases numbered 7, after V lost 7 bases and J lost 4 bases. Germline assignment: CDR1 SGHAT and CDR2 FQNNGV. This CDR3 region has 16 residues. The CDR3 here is CASTPGLAGEADTQYF. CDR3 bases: TGTGCCAGCACTCCGGGACTAGCGGGGGAAGCAGATACGCAGTATTTT.

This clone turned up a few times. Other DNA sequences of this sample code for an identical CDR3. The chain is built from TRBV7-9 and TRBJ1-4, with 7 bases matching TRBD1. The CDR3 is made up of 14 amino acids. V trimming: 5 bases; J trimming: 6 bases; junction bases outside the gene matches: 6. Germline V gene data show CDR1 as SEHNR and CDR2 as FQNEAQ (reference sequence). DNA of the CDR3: TGTGCCAGCAGCCTCCGACAGGGAGATGAAAAACTGTTTTTT. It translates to CASSLRQGDEKLFF.

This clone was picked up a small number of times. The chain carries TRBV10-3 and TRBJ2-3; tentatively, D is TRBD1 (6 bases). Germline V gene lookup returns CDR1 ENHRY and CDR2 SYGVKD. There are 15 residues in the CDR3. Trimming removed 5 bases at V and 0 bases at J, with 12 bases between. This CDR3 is CAISLSDRSTDTQYF. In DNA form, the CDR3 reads TGTGCCATCAGTTTATCTGACAGGAGCACAGATACGCAGTATTTT.

Here the CDR3 reads CASSLLEDSSYNEQFF. CDR3 sequence (DNA): TGTGCCAGCAGCTTACTGGAGGATAGCTCCTACAATGAGCAGTTCTTC. This rearrangement joins TRBV7-9 to TRBJ2-1; a possible D gene is TRBD2 (5 bases). The V end was cut by 2 bases, the J end by 0 bases, with 11 bases between. The CDR3 loop spans 16 amino acids. Germline CDR1 is SEHNR and CDR2 is FQNEAQ (reference sequence).

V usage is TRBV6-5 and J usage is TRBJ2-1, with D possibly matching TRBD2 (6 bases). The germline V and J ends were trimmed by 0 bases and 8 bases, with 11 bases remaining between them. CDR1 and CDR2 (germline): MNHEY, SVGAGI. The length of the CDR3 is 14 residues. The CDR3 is CASSYSRERDEQFF. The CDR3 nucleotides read TGTGCCAGCAGTTACTCGCGGGAAAGGGATGAGCAGTTCTTC.

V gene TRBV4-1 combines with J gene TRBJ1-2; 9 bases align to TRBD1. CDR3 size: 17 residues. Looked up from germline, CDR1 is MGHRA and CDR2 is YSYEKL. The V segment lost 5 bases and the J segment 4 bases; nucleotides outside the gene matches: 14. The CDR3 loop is CASSARDRERRGYGYTF. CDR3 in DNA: TGCGCCAGCAGCGCTCGGGACAGGGAAAGGAGAGGCTATGGCTACACCTTC.

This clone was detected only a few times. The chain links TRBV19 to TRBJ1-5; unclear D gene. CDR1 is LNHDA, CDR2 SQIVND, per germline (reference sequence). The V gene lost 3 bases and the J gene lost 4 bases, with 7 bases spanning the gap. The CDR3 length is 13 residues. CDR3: CASSMSLNQPQHF. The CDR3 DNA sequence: TGTGCCAGTAGTATGTCTCTAAATCAGCCCCAGCATTTT. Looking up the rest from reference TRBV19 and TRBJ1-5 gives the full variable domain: DGGITQSPKYLFRKEGQNVTLSCEQNLNHDAMYWYRQDPGQGLRLIYYSQIVNDFQKGDIAEGYSVSREKKESFPLTVTSAQKNPTAFYLCASSMSLNQPQHFGDGTRLSIL.

Written as DNA, the CDR3 is TGTGCCTGGAGTTCTACAGGGCATGAGCCCCAGCATTTT. The encoded protein is CAWSSTGHEPQHF. The V call is TRBV30, the J call TRBJ1-5, with D perhaps TRBD1 (6 bases). Looked up from germline, CDR1 is GTSNPN and CDR2 is SVGIG (reference sequence). CDR3 size: 13 residues. The V gene lost 2 bases and the J gene lost 8 bases, with 13 bases spanning the gap.

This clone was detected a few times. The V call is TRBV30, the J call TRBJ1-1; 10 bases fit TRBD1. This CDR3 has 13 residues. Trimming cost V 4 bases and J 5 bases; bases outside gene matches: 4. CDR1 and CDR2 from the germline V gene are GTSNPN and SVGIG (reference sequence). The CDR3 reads CAWTRTGGTEAFF. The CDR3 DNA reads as TGTGCCTGGACCAGGACAGGGGGAACTGAAGCTTTCTTT.

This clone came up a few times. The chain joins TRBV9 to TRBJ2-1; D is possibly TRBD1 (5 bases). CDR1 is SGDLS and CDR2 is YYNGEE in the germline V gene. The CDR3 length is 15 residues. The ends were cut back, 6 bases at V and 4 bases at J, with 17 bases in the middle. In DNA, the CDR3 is TGTGCCAGCACCCGACAGATAAGTGATTACAATGAGCAGTTCTTC. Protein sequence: CASTRQISDYNEQFF.

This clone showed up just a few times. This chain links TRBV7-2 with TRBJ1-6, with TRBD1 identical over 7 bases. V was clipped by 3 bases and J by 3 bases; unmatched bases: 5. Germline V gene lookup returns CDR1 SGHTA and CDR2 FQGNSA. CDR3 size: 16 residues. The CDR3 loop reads CASSLTGNFYNSPLHF. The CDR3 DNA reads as TGTGCCAGCAGCTTGACAGGGAATTTCTATAATTCACCCCTCCACTTT.

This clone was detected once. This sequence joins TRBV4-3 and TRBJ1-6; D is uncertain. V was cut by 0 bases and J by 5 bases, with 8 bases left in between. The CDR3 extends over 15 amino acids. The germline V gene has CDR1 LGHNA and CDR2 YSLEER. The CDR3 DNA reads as TGCGCCAGCAGCCAAGATGGAGGAAATAATTCACCCCTCCACTTT. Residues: CASSQDGGNNSPLHF.

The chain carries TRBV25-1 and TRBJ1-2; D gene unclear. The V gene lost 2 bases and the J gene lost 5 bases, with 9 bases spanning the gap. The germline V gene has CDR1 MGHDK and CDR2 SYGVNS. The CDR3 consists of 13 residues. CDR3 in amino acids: CASSEGLRYGYTF. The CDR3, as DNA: TGTGCCAGCAGTGAAGGGCTCCGGTATGGCTACACCTTC.

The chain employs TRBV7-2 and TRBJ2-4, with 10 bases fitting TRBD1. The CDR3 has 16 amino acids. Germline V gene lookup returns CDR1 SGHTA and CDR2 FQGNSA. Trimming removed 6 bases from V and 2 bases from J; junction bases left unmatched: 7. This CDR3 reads CASSRGQGVSKNIQYF. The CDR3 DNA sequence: TGTGCCAGCAGTCGTGGACAGGGGGTGTCCAAAAACATTCAGTACTTC.

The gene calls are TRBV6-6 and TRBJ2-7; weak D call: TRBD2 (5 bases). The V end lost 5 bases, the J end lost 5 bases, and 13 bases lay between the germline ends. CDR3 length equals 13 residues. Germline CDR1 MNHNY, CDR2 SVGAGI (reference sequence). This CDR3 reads CASSQDSAHEQYF. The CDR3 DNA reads TGTGCCAGCAGTCAGGATAGCGCCCACGAGCAGTACTTC.

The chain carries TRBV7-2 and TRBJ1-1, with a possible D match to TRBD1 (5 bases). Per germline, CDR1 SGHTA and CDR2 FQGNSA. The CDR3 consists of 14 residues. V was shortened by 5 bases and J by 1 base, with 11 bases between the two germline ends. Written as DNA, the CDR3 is TGTGCCAGCAGCGTTCAGGGCCGGAACACTGAAGCTTTCTTT. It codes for CASSVQGRNTEAFF.

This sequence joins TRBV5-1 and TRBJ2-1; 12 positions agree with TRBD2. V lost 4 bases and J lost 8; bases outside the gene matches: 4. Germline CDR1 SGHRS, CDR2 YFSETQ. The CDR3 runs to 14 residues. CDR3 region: CASSRLAGEDEQFF. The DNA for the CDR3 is TGCGCCAGCAGCAGACTAGCGGGAGAGGATGAGCAGTTCTTC.

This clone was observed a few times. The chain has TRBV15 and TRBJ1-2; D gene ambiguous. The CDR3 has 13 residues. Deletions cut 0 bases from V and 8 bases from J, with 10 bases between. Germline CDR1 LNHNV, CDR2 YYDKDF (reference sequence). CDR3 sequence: CATSREEGGGYTF. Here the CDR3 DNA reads TGTGCCACCAGCAGAGAGGAGGGCGGAGGCTACACCTTC.

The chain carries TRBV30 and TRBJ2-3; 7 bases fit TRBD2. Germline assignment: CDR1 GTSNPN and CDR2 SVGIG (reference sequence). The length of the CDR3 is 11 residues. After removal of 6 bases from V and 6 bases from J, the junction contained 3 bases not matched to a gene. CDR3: CACELADTQYF. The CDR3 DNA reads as TGTGCCTGTGAACTAGCGGATACGCAGTATTTT.

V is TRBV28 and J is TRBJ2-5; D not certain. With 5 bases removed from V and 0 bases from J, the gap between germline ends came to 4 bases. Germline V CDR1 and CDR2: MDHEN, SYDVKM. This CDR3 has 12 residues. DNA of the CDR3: TGTGCCAGCAGTCCGGACCAAGAGACCCAGTACTTC. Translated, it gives CASSPDQETQYF.

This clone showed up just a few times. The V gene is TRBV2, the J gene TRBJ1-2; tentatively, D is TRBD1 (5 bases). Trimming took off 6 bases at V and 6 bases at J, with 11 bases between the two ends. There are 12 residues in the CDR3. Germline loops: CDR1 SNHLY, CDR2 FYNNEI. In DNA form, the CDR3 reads TGTGCCAGCAGGCGGGACGGGGATGGCTACACCTTC. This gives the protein CASRRDGDGYTF.

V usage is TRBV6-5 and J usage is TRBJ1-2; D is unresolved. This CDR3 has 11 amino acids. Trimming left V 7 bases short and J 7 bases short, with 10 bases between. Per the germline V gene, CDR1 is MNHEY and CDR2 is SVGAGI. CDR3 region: CASTSGSGYTF. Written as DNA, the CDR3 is TGTGCCAGCACCAGCGGCTCTGGCTACACCTTC.

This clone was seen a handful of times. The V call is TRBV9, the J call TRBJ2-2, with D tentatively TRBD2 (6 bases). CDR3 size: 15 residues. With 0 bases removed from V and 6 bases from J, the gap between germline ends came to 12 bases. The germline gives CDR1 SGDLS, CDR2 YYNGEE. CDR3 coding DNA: TGTGCCAGCAGCGTAGTGGAGGGGCGCTCCGGGGAGCTGTTTTTT. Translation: CASSVVEGRSGELFF.

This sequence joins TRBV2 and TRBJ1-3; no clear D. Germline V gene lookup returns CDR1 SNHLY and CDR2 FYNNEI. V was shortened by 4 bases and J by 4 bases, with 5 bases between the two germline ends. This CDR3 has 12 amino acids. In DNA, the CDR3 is TGTGCCAGCAGTGGACAAGGAAACACCATATATTTT. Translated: CASSGQGNTIYF.

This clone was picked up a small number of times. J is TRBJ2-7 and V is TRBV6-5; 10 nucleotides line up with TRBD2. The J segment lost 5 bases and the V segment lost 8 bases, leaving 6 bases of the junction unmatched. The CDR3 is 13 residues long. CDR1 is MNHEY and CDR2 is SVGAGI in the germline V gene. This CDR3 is CASGASGRNEQYF. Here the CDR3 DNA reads TGTGCCAGCGGGGCTAGCGGGAGAAACGAGCAGTACTTC.

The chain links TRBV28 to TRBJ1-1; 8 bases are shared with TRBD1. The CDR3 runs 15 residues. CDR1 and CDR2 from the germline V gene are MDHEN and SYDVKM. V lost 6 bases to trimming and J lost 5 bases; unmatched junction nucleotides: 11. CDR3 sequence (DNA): TGTGCCAGCAGACCGTTAGGGACAGGACCAACTGAAGCTTTCTTT. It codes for CASRPLGTGPTEAFF.

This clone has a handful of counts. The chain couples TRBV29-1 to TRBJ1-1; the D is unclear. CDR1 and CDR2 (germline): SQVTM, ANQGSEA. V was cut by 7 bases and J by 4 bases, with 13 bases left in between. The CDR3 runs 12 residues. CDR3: CSAEWARTEAFF. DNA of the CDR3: TGCAGCGCCGAGTGGGCACGCACTGAAGCTTTCTTT.

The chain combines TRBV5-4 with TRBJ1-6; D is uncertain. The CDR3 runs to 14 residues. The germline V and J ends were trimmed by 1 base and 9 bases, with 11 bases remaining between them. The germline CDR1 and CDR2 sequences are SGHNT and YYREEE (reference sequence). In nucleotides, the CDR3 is TGTGCCAGCAGCTTGTCAATGGAGGTTTCACCCCTCCACTTT. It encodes CASSLSMEVSPLHF.

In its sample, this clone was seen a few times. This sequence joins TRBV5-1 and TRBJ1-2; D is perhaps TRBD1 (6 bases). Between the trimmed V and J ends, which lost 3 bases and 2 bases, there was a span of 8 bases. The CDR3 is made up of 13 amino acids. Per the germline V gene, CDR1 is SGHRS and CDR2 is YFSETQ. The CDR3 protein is CASSYDRNYGYTF. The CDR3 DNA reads TGCGCCAGCAGCTATGACAGGAACTATGGCTACACCTTC.

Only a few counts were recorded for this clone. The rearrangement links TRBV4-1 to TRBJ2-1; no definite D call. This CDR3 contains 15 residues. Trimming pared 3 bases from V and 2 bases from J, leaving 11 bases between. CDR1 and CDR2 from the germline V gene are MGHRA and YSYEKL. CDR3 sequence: CASSHIAVTYNEQFF. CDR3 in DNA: TGCGCCAGCAGCCATATAGCTGTGACCTACAATGAGCAGTTCTTC.